The 27 T cell receptor beta chains below come from one sample, sequenced in a study of blood T cells in healthy people across ages. Next came a second PCR, run for about 7 to 12 cycles, which used a sample-barcoded 5' primer along with a J-beta primer mix. TCRdb itself ran the 5' RACE reads through MiXCR, one entry per CDR3 protein. Of 1.5 million to 1.8 million distinct CDR3 sequences in the sample, about 42% were seen once. Sequencing input: blood. These receptors were taken from a woman in her late teens or twenties in good health.

This clonotype was observed a handful of times. This rearrangement joins TRBV7-2 to TRBJ2-1, with 9 positions matching TRBD2. This CDR3 is built from 16 residues. J lost 4 bases, V lost 4 bases, and 8 bases had no gene match. Germline values: CDR1 SGHTA, CDR2 FQGNSA. CDR3 protein: CASSSLAGEGYNEQFF. The CDR3 DNA is TGTGCCAGCAGCTCCTTAGCGGGAGAGGGGTACAATGAGCAGTTCTTC.

This clonotype was observed a single time. In DNA form, the CDR3 reads TGCGCCAGCAGCCAACAGTCCCGGGAGCTGTTTTTT. Protein product: CASSQQSRELFF. The chain is built from TRBV5-1 and TRBJ2-2; no clear D. In germline, CDR1 is SGHRS, CDR2 YFSETQ. This CDR3 spans 12 amino acids. The V end was cut by 4 bases, the J end by 9 bases, with 10 bases between.

Only a few counts were recorded for this clonotype. The chain combines TRBV25-1 with TRBJ1-2; TRBD1 aligns across 7 bases. CDR1 is MGHDK and CDR2 is SYGVNS in the germline V gene. V gave up 8 bases and J gave up 4 bases; unmatched junction bases: 4. CDR3 length equals 12 residues. The CDR3 sequence: CASQGGLYGYTF. The DNA of the CDR3 is TGTGCCAGCCAGGGGGGCCTCTATGGCTACACCTTC.

This clonotype has more than one count but fewer than ten. The chain recombines TRBV20-1 with TRBJ2-5; no clear D. The ends were cut back, 0 bases at V and 2 bases at J, with 13 bases in the middle. In germline, CDR1 is DFQATT, CDR2 SNEGSKA (reference sequence). The CDR3 runs 15 residues. The CDR3 loop reads CSAREVGVSQETQYF. The CDR3 region has the DNA TGCAGTGCTAGAGAAGTTGGAGTCTCACAAGAGACCCAGTACTTC.

The gene calls are TRBV12-3 or TRBV12-4 and TRBJ1-5; perhaps TRBD1 as D (5 bases). V was pared by 7 bases and J by 7 bases, with 14 bases between. The CDR3 length is 13 residues. The CDR3 DNA reads as TGTGCCAGCACCTTGGGGGGACTGCAGCCCCAGCATTTT. Its protein product is CASTLGGLQPQHF.

Details on this clonotype: With a much larger clone just one base away, this may be a read error. The rearrangement links TRBV5-1 to TRBJ2-1; no reliable D call. V was trimmed by 4 bases and J by 8 bases, leaving 16 bases between them. The CDR3 extends over 14 amino acids. Germline CDR1 is SGHRS and CDR2 is YFSETQ. Written as DNA, the CDR3 is TGCGCCAGCAGCGTGCGACCGCCCTCTGATGAGCAGTTCTTC. It encodes CASSVRPPSDEQFF.

The J gene is TRBJ2-7, the V gene TRBV9; D possibly uses TRBD1 or TRBD2 (5 bases each). In germline, CDR1 is SGDLS, CDR2 YYNGEE. Trimming removed 3 bases from V and 2 bases from J, with 12 bases in between. The CDR3 spans 14 residues. CDR3 loop: CASSAGTDTYEQYF. DNA for the CDR3: TGTGCCAGCAGCGCCGGGACGGACACCTACGAGCAGTACTTC.

This clonotype was seen more than once but under ten times. This chain connects TRBV27 to TRBJ2-3; 7 nucleotides agree with TRBD2. The germline CDR1 and CDR2 sequences are MNHEY and SMNVEV (reference sequence). This CDR3 region has 17 residues. The junction had 8 bases not matched to a gene; V was cut back by 0 bases and J by 2 bases. CDR3 in DNA: TGTGCCAGCAGTTTATCGCTGGGGGGGGGTCCCACAGATACGCAGTATTTT. Amino acid sequence: CASSLSLGGGPTDTQYF.

The CDR3 DNA reads TGTGCCAGCAGATATGGGGCTGAAGCTTTCTTT. It is translated as CASRYGAEAFF. This chain links TRBV12-3 or TRBV12-4 with TRBJ1-1; no reliable D call. V was trimmed by 6 bases and J by 6 bases, leaving 8 bases between them. This CDR3 has 11 residues.

The CDR3 is CSVDGLYGYTF. In DNA, the CDR3 is TGCAGCGTTGACGGATTGTATGGCTACACCTTC. This chain links TRBV29-1 with TRBJ1-2; no clear D. The germline gives CDR1 SQVTM, CDR2 ANQGSEA. The CDR3 has 11 residues. V was shortened by 3 bases and J by 5 bases, with 7 bases between the two germline ends.

This clonotype was detected a few times. The chain recombines TRBV6-5 with TRBJ1-6, with a tentative D call TRBD1 (6 bases). The V and J ends lost 7 bases and 7 bases respectively, with 17 bases between them. Germline V lookup: CDR1 MNHEY, CDR2 SVGAGI. CDR3 size: 15 residues. Written as DNA, the CDR3 is TGTGCCAGCAAGCCTCCCACAGGGTTCAATTCACCCCTCCACTTT. Protein sequence: CASKPPTGFNSPLHF.

CDR3 DNA sequence: TGCAGTGCTAGAGCGTCAGCGGGAGACCCCTCCTACAATGAGCAGTTCTTC. Its translation is CSARASAGDPSYNEQFF. The chain is built from TRBV20-1 and TRBJ2-1, with 8 bases aligning to TRBD2. V shed 1 base, J shed 0 bases, and the junction held 8 bases outside the gene matches. The CDR3 length is 17 residues. Germline V CDR1 and CDR2: DFQATT, SNEGSKA (reference sequence).

In its sample, this clonotype was seen a few times. The chain carries TRBV29-1 and TRBJ2-1, with 8 bases lining up with TRBD1. The V segment lost 3 bases and the J segment 3 bases; nucleotides outside the gene matches: 4. This CDR3 spans 14 amino acids. Germline V gene data show CDR1 as SQVTM and CDR2 as ANQGSEA. The CDR3 coding sequence is TGCAGCGTTGAGGAGACAGGGGACTACAATGAGCAGTTCTTC. Its translation is CSVEETGDYNEQFF.

This clonotype was seen just once. The chain links TRBV20-1 to TRBJ2-7, with 8 bases identical to TRBD1. Per the germline V gene, CDR1 is DFQATT and CDR2 is SNEGSKA (reference sequence). The CDR3 extends over 14 amino acids. Unmatched junction bases numbered 8, after V lost 5 bases and J lost 2 bases. CDR3 protein: CSAAGGSNPYEQYF. CDR3 DNA: TGCAGTGCTGCAGGGGGCTCCAATCCCTACGAGCAGTACTTC.

This chain links TRBV6-2 or TRBV6-3 with TRBJ2-3, with D perhaps given as TRBD1 or TRBD2 (5 bases each). The CDR3 consists of 17 residues. V was pared by 6 bases and J by 1 base, with 20 bases between. CDR1 and CDR2 from the germline V gene are MNHEY and SVGEGT. The CDR3 DNA is TGTGCCAGCAGATCCCGCCGGGACGTAACCCGCACAGATACGCAGTATTTT. Translating it yields CASRSRRDVTRTDTQYF.

A remark on this clonotype: At one end the junction does not follow the germline gene, possibly because of a read error. The V call is TRBV6-2 or TRBV6-3, the J call TRBJ2-7, with D unclear. CDR1 is MNHEY and CDR2 is SVGEGT in the germline V gene. The CDR3 runs 15 residues. The CDR3 region is CACSYPGGRAMEQYF. CDR3 nucleotide sequence: TGTGCCTGCAGTTACCCGGGCGGAAGGGCTATGGAGCAGTACTTC.

This clonotype occurred many times. V and J are TRBV7-9 and TRBJ2-1; TRBD2 matches at 9 bases. The trim removed 4 bases at V and 9 bases at J, leaving 4 bases unmatched. Germline V gene lookup returns CDR1 SEHNR and CDR2 FQNEAQ (reference sequence). The CDR3 totals 13 residues. The DNA of the CDR3 is TGTGCCAGCAGCTCGGGACTAGCTTTTGAGCAGTTCTTC. This sequence encodes CASSSGLAFEQFF.

The CDR3 DNA sequence: TGTGCCAGCAGTTGGGTAACTGAAGCTTTCTTT. Amino acid sequence: CASSWVTEAFF. J is TRBJ1-1 and V is TRBV25-1; no reliable D call. V was cut by 5 bases and J by 5 bases, with 6 bases left in between. The CDR3 totals 11 residues. CDR1 and CDR2 from the germline V gene are MGHDK and SYGVNS.

This clonotype showed up just once. This chain links TRBV28 with TRBJ1-2; no reliable D call. The V end lost 4 bases, the J end lost 8 bases, and 20 bases lay between the germline ends. The CDR3 runs to 15 residues. Germline values: CDR1 MDHEN, CDR2 SYDVKM. As DNA, the CDR3 is TGTGCCAGCAGTTCCCCAGCGGGAAAGGCCCCCGGCTACACCTTC. Amino acids: CASSSPAGKAPGYTF.

This chain joins TRBV10-3 and TRBJ1-1; tentative D call: TRBD1 (6 bases). The V gene's germline CDR1 is ENHRY and CDR2 SYGVKD. With 5 bases removed from V and 1 base from J, the gap between germline ends came to 8 bases. The CDR3 consists of 13 residues. The CDR3 reads CAISPGQNTEAFF. CDR3 nucleotides: TGTGCCATCAGTCCGGGACAGAACACTGAAGCTTTCTTT.

To note about this clonotype: At one of its ends the junction is not consistent with the germline gene, which may arise from a read error. V is TRBV5-1 and J is TRBJ2-7, with D perhaps matching TRBD2 (5 bases). The DNA matches TRBJ2-5 better at its end, which makes the J call doubtful. The germline gives CDR1 SGHRS, CDR2 YFSETQ. The CDR3 is made up of 14 amino acids. The CDR3 region is CVSSLEAGMKTQYF. CDR3 bases: TGCGTCAGCAGCTTGGAAGCCGGGATGAAGACCCAGTACTTC.

CDR3: CASKFGLASPLHF. CDR3 DNA: TGTGCCAGCAAGTTCGGGCTTGCTTCACCCCTCCACTTT. The J gene is TRBJ1-6, the V gene TRBV27; D ambiguous. Germline-derived CDR1 and CDR2 are MNHEY and SMNVEV (reference sequence). The CDR3 contains 13 residues. V lost 7 bases and J 9 bases, leaving 13 bases between the germline ends.

CDR3 sequence: CSARDRGRFYGYTF. In DNA form, the CDR3 reads TGCAGTGCTCGGGACAGGGGGCGTTTCTATGGCTACACCTTC. The chain recombines TRBV20-1 with TRBJ1-2; the match to TRBD1 covers 12 bases. The V and J ends lost 5 bases and 4 bases, in that order; junction bases with no gene match: 5. There are 14 residues in the CDR3. Germline assignment: CDR1 DFQATT and CDR2 SNEGSKA (reference sequence).

Details on this clonotype: Mismatch with germline at one junction end may stem from a read error. The rearrangement links TRBV20-1 to TRBJ2-7; D not resolved. Per germline, CDR1 DFQATT and CDR2 SNEGSKA (reference sequence). The CDR3 runs 14 residues. The CDR3 nucleotides read TGCAGTGCTAGTCGCGACATTCTCTCCTACGAGCAGAACTTC. Protein sequence: CSASRDILSYEQNF.

This clonotype was detected ten times or more. V gene TRBV20-1 combines with J gene TRBJ1-2; tentatively, D is TRBD1 (6 bases). The CDR3 is made up of 14 amino acids. With 0 bases removed from V and 7 bases from J, the gap between germline ends came to 15 bases. The germline CDR1 and CDR2 sequences are DFQATT and SNEGSKA (reference sequence). The chain's CDR3 is CSARDIGGLSGYTF. CDR3 nucleotides: TGCAGTGCTAGAGATATTGGGGGGCTTTCTGGCTACACCTTC.

The chain is built from TRBV28 and TRBJ1-6; the D gene is possibly TRBD1 (5 bases). V was clipped by 6 bases and J by 7 bases, with 13 bases between them. Looked up from germline, CDR1 is MDHEN and CDR2 is SYDVKM. The CDR3 has 14 residues. The CDR3 region is CASSRDPGNSPLHF. DNA of the CDR3: TGTGCCAGCAGCCGGGACCCAGGAAATTCACCCCTCCACTTT.

V and J are TRBV20-1 and TRBJ2-1; 16 nucleotides line up with TRBD2. Germline values: CDR1 DFQATT, CDR2 SNEGSKA (reference sequence). This CDR3 contains 17 residues. CDR3 nucleotides: TGCGGTGATAGGACGGGACTAGCGGGGGGGTTCTACAATGAGCAGTTCTTC. It codes for CGDRTGLAGGFYNEQFF.